This T cell receptor (beta chain) is from a study of blood T cell repertoires in COVID-19. Measured with immunoSEQ multiplex PCR; TCRdb has only the in-frame clones, and not every one. Of 120,000 to 150,000 clones listed, around 83% are singletons. Per the germline V gene, CDR1 is GTSNPN and CDR2 is SVGIG (reference sequence). V was pared by 0 bases and J by 4 bases, with 7 bases between. The CDR3 sequence is 12 residues long. The rearrangement uses TRBV30 and TRBJ2-7; D call uncertain. The TCR originated in a human donor in a cohort sampled during active COVID-19. Sequencing was carried out using peripheral blood. The CDR3 nucleotides read TGTGCCTGGAGTGTAAGTCGGTACGAGCAGTACTTC. Translation gives CAWSVSRYEQYF.